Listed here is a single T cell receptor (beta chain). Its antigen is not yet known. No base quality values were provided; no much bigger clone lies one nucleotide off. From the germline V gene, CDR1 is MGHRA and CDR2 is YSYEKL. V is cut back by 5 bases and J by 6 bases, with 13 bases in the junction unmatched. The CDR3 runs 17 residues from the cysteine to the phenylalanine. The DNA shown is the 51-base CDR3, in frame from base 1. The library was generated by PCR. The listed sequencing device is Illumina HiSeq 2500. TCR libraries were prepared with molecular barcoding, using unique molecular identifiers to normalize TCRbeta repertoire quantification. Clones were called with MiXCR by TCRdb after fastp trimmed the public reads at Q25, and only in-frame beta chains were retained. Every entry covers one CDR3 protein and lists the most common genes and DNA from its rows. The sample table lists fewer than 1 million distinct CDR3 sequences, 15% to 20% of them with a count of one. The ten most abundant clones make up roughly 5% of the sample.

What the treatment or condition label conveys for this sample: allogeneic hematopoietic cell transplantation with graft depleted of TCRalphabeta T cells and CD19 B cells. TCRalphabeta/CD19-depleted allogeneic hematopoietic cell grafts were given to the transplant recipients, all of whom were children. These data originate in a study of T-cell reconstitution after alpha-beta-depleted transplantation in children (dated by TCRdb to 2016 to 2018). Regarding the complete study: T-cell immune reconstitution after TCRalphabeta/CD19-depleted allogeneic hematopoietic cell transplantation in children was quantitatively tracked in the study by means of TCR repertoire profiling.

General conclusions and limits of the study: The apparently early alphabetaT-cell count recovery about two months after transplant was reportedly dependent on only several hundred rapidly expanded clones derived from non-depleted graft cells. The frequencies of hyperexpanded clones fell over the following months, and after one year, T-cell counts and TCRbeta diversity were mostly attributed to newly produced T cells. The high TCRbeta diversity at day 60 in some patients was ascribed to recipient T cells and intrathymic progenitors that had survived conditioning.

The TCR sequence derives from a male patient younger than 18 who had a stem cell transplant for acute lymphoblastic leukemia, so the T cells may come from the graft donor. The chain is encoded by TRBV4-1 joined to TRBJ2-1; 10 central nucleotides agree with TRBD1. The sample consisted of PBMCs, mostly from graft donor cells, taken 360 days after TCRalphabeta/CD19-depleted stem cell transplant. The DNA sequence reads TGCGCCAGCAGCTCTCCGGGAAGGACAGGGGGAAGCAATGAGCAGTTCTTC. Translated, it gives CASSSPGRTGGSNEQFF.